These 29 T cell receptor beta chains were all obtained from the same sample, sequenced in a study of shared clonotypes between healthy human individuals. The protocol was immunoSEQ multiplex PCR, while the TCRdb copy is restricted to in-frame clones and leaves out a portion. The sample consists of 550,000 to 650,000 clones, 96% of them appearing once. CD8 cells regarded as naive lacked CD45RO, were positively chosen for CCR7, and omitted terminally differentiated effector memory CD45RA+ cells. Sample: naive CD8+ T cells sorted from blood. The origin of the receptors is a woman aged 25 to 39 in good health.

The gene calls are TRBV15 and TRBJ2-7, with 8 positions matching TRBD2. J lost 2 bases, V lost 0 bases, and 9 bases had no gene match. The CDR3 consists of 17 residues. Germline-derived CDR1 and CDR2 are LNHNV and YYDKDF (reference sequence). CDR3 sequence (DNA): TGTGCCACCAGCAGAGAAAGGCTGGCGGGGGGAACCTACGAGCAGTACTTC. It is translated as CATSRERLAGGTYEQYF. Using reference TRBV15 and TRBJ2-7 for the parts outside the CDR3, the full variable domain is DAMVIQNPRYQVTQFGKPVTLSCSQTLNHNVMYWYQQKSSQAPKLLFHYYDKDFNNEADTPDNFQSRRPNTSFCFLDIRSPGLGDTAMYLCATSRERLAGGTYEQYFGPGTRLTVT.

J is TRBJ2-5 and V is TRBV11-3; D might be TRBD2 (6 bases). The ends were cut back, 0 bases at V and 1 base at J, with 9 bases in the middle. Germline CDR1 is SGHNT and CDR2 is YENEEA. The CDR3 sequence is 15 residues long. The CDR3 nucleotides are TGTGCCAGCAGCTTAGATGGAGGGCCCCAAGAGACCCAGTACTTC. It codes for CASSLDGGPQETQYF.

This chain uses TRBV4-2 with TRBJ1-1; D ambiguous. This CDR3 is built from 15 residues. Between the trimmed V and J ends, which lost 0 bases and 4 bases, there was a span of 12 bases. Germline V gene lookup returns CDR1 LGHNA and CDR2 YNFKEQ. Here the CDR3 reads CASSQDDGLGTEAFF. In DNA, the CDR3 is TGTGCCAGCAGCCAAGATGACGGGTTGGGCACTGAAGCTTTCTTT.

On this clone: The same CDR3 arises from other DNA sequences in this sample as well. The chain carries TRBV28 and TRBJ2-1; D remains ambiguous. CDR1 MDHEN and CDR2 SYDVKM come from the germline V gene. The CDR3 loop spans 12 amino acids. Trimming cost V 2 bases and J 3 bases, with 2 bases left between them. Written as DNA, the CDR3 is TGTGCCAGCAGTTTAAACTACAATGAGCAGTTCTTC. Its translation is CASSLNYNEQFF. The full variable domain, rest sourced from reference TRBV28 and TRBJ2-1, is DVKVTQSSRYLVKRTGEKVFLECVQDMDHENMFWYRQDPGLGLRLIYFSYDVKMKEKGDIPEGYSVSREKKERFSLILESASTNQTSMYLCASSLNYNEQFFGPGTRLTVL.

The chain employs TRBV28 and TRBJ1-5; D is unresolved. The V end lost 6 bases, the J end lost 4 bases, and 13 bases lay between the germline ends. The V gene's germline CDR1 is MDHEN and CDR2 SYDVKM. The CDR3 is 14 residues long. CDR3 in DNA: TGTGCCAGCAGGTTCGGGCAGCCAAATCAGCCCCAGCATTTT. Its protein is CASRFGQPNQPQHF.

The CDR3 DNA reads TGTGCCAGCAGCACCGGCTCGGCAGATACGCAGTATTTT. Amino acid sequence: CASSTGSADTQYF. The rearrangement uses TRBV7-9 and TRBJ2-3; unclear D gene. Germline CDR1 SEHNR, CDR2 FQNEAQ (reference sequence). The CDR3 spans 13 residues. The V gene lost 5 bases and the J gene lost 4 bases, with 10 bases spanning the gap.

Concerning this clone itself: This sample includes further DNA sequences coding for the same CDR3. The chain has TRBV27 and TRBJ2-3, with a tentative D call TRBD1 (6 bases). Between the trimmed V and J ends, which lost 6 bases and 0 bases, there was a span of 13 bases. This CDR3 has 15 amino acids. Germline V gene sequence: CDR1 MNHEY, CDR2 SMNVEV (reference sequence). For the CDR3, the DNA is TGTGCCAGCAGCCTCCGGGACACTAGCACAGATACGCAGTATTTT. It is translated as CASSLRDTSTDTQYF.

The chain uses TRBV12-5 and TRBJ2-7; TRBD2 matches 11 bases. Germline V lookup: CDR1 LGHNT, CDR2 FRNRAP. After removal of 7 bases from V and 2 bases from J, the junction contained 10 bases not matched to a gene. The CDR3 runs to 16 residues. This CDR3 is CASAPSTSGTAYEQYF. DNA of the CDR3: TGTGCTAGTGCCCCCTCGACTAGCGGGACCGCCTACGAGCAGTACTTC.

The chain uses TRBV2 and TRBJ2-7, with D perhaps TRBD1 (7 bases). The CDR3 spans 13 residues. Between the trimmed V and J ends, which lost 6 bases and 3 bases, there was a span of 12 bases. In germline, CDR1 is SNHLY, CDR2 FYNNEI. The CDR3 nucleotides read TGTGCCAGCAGGGGGGGACAGTTCTACGAGCAGTACTTC. Translating gives CASRGGQFYEQYF.

The chain combines TRBV28 with TRBJ2-6; 9 nucleotides line up with TRBD1. The CDR3 is 18 amino acids. With 6 bases clipped from V and 1 base from J, the junction kept 10 bases outside the gene matches. Germline values: CDR1 MDHEN, CDR2 SYDVKM. CDR3 region: CASSLPGQGHSGANVLTF. The CDR3 DNA sequence: TGTGCCAGCAGCCTGCCGGGACAGGGCCATTCTGGGGCCAACGTCCTGACTTTC.

CDR3 sequence reads: CASSFSPQGAQVNHTYQPQHF. CDR3 in DNA: TGCGCCAGCAGCTTTTCCCCACAGGGGGCGCAGGTCAACCACACCTATCAGCCCCAGCATTTT. The genes are TRBV5-1 and TRBJ1-5; 9 bases are shared with TRBD1. V trimming: 2 bases; J trimming: 5 bases; junction bases outside the gene matches: 23. The germline CDR1 and CDR2 sequences are SGHRS and YFSETQ. This CDR3 has 21 residues.

The chain recombines TRBV7-6 with TRBJ1-4; 9 bases are a match to TRBD1. Trimming removed 5 bases from V and 5 bases from J; junction bases left unmatched: 3. The CDR3 has 14 amino acids. The V gene's germline CDR1 is SGHVS and CDR2 FNYEAQ. CDR3 amino acids: CASSLDRGNEKLFF. The CDR3 DNA reads as TGTGCCAGCAGCCTGGACAGGGGAAATGAAAAACTGTTTTTT.

The chain employs TRBV5-6 and TRBJ1-1, with a possible D match to TRBD1 (6 bases). Trimming shortened V by 4 bases and J by 7 bases, and 11 bases separated the two germline ends. CDR3 size: 12 residues. Per germline, CDR1 SGHDT and CDR2 YYEEEE. The CDR3 nucleotides are TGTGCCAGCAGCGAGGGGGACAATGAAGCTTTCTTT. Protein sequence: CASSEGDNEAFF.

As to this clone: The same CDR3 is also encoded by other DNA sequences in this sample. The V and J genes are TRBV27 and TRBJ1-1, with a possible D match to TRBD1 (6 bases). V lost 6 bases to trimming and J lost 7 bases, with 15 bases between them. The CDR3 spans 13 residues. Germline V lookup: CDR1 MNHEY, CDR2 SMNVEV (reference sequence). The CDR3 bases are TGTGCCAGCAGCCATAGGACAGCCTATGAAGCTTTCTTT. Amino acids: CASSHRTAYEAFF.

The rearrangement uses TRBV27 and TRBJ1-5; D is unresolved. Germline V CDR1 and CDR2: MNHEY, SMNVEV (reference sequence). V lost 4 bases, J lost 1 base, and 8 bases lay in between. The CDR3 loop spans 14 amino acids. The CDR3 DNA sequence: TGTGCCAGCAGTTGGGTGGGGAGCAATCAGCCCCAGCATTTT. Translating it yields CASSWVGSNQPQHF.

The V call is TRBV19, the J call TRBJ2-1; maybe TRBD1 (6 bases). CDR3 length: 16 residues. The germline V and J ends were trimmed by 5 bases and 3 bases, with 17 bases remaining between them. Germline V gives CDR1 LNHDA, CDR2 SQIVND (reference sequence). CDR3 nucleotides: TGTGCCAGTAGTGTACGCTCCGGGACATTCTACAATGAGCAGTTCTTC. As protein: CASSVRSGTFYNEQFF.

This chain uses TRBV2 with TRBJ2-2; D unresolved. V lost 8 bases to trimming and J lost 1 base, with 5 bases between them. The CDR3 is 12 amino acids. CDR1 is SNHLY and CDR2 is FYNNEI in the germline V gene. Written as DNA, the CDR3 is TGTGCCAGCTATGTGAACACCGGGGAGCTGTTTTTT. This codes for CASYVNTGELFF. The full variable domain, with the rest looked up from reference TRBV2 and TRBJ2-2, is EPEVTQTPSHQVTQMGQEVILRCVPISNHLYFYWYRQILGQKVEFLVSFYNNEISEKSEIFDDQFSVERPDGSNFTLKIRSTKLEDSAMYFCASYVNTGELFFGEGSRLTVL.

This clone came up a few times. Different DNA sequences within this sample yield the same CDR3. This sequence joins TRBV5-4 and TRBJ2-5, with D possibly being TRBD1 (5 bases). This CDR3 region has 13 residues. Trimming removed 0 bases from V and 3 bases from J, with 6 bases in between. Germline loops: CDR1 SGHNT, CDR2 YYREEE (reference sequence). This CDR3 reads CASSLETEETQYF. The CDR3 nucleotides are TGTGCCAGCAGCTTGGAGACAGAAGAGACCCAGTACTTC.

The V and J genes are TRBV5-4 and TRBJ2-1, with 11 bases matching TRBD2. CDR3 length equals 16 residues. V shed 1 base, J shed 10 bases, and the junction held 10 bases outside the gene matches. The germline CDR1 and CDR2 sequences are SGHNT and YYREEE (reference sequence). This CDR3 is CASSLHLLAGVGEQFF. The CDR3, as DNA: TGTGCCAGCAGCTTGCATCTACTAGCGGGAGTTGGCGAGCAGTTCTTC.

The chain links TRBV4-1 to TRBJ2-5; no definite D call. The CDR3 has 16 amino acids. CDR1 MGHRA and CDR2 YSYEKL come from the germline V gene. V was trimmed by 6 bases and J by 2 bases, leaving 19 bases between them. This chain's CDR3 is CASRRMHRLKQETQYF. CDR3 coding DNA: TGCGCCAGCAGACGCATGCACCGCCTAAAGCAAGAGACCCAGTACTTC.

In this sample, this clone turned up once. The V call is TRBV30, the J call TRBJ2-7; D perhaps matches TRBD2 (5 bases). This CDR3 contains 14 residues. The V gene's germline CDR1 is GTSNPN and CDR2 SVGIG (reference sequence). Here the CDR3 DNA reads TGTGCTGGAGTGTACATTAGCGAGCCCTACGAGCAGTACTTC. This gives the protein CAGVYISEPYEQYF.

CDR3: CASSLSPPREKLFF. DNA of the CDR3: TGTGCCAGCAGCTTAAGCCCTCCTAGAGAAAAACTGTTTTTT. V gene TRBV7-9 combines with J gene TRBJ1-4; D gene ambiguous. Trimming took 2 bases from V and 8 from J, leaving 12 bases between them. The V gene's germline CDR1 is SEHNR and CDR2 FQNEAQ (reference sequence). This CDR3 spans 14 amino acids.

V is TRBV7-2 and J is TRBJ2-1; D gene uncertain. Per the germline V gene, CDR1 is SGHTA and CDR2 is FQGNSA. V was cut by 2 bases and J by 1 base, with 18 bases left in between. This CDR3 is built from 18 residues. In nucleotides, the CDR3 is TGTGCCAGCAGCTTAAGGGCGGTCGGCGGCCCGTCCTACAATGAGCAGTTCTTC. The encoded protein is CASSLRAVGGPSYNEQFF.

The chain is built from TRBV19 and TRBJ2-7; 8 bases are a match to TRBD2. The V segment lost 6 bases and the J segment 0 bases; nucleotides outside the gene matches: 7. CDR3 length: 15 amino acids. The germline CDR1 and CDR2 sequences are LNHDA and SQIVND (reference sequence). This CDR3 reads CASSFASGSSYEQYF. The CDR3 nucleotides are TGTGCCAGTAGCTTCGCAAGCGGGAGCTCCTACGAGCAGTACTTC.

This chain connects TRBV5-6 to TRBJ1-3; TRBD1 matches at 7 bases. J was trimmed by 3 bases and V by 7 bases; bases with no gene match: 7. The germline CDR1 and CDR2 sequences are SGHDT and YYEEEE. The CDR3 is 14 amino acids. CDR3 residues: CASSQTGDGNTIYF. CDR3 nucleotides: TGTGCCAGCTCCCAAACAGGGGATGGAAACACCATATATTTT.

DNA of the CDR3: TGTGCCAGCAGCCCCAAGGGACAGGGGATAAACACTGAAGCTTTCTTT. This encodes CASSPKGQGINTEAFF. The V and J genes are TRBV9 and TRBJ1-1; 10 nucleotides align to TRBD1. The V gene end was trimmed by 4 bases and the J gene end by 2 bases; junction bases not matched to a gene: 8. The CDR3 runs 16 residues. In germline, CDR1 is SGDLS, CDR2 YYNGEE.

The rearrangement uses TRBV11-2 and TRBJ2-7; 10 nucleotides match TRBD1. Germline V gene sequence: CDR1 SGHAT, CDR2 FQNNGV. J gave up 3 bases and V 5 bases, and 13 bases lay outside the gene matches. CDR3 length: 17 amino acids. Written as DNA, the CDR3 is TGTGCCAGCAGCCGCCAGACAGGGGGCGCCAGGGTCTACGAGCAGTACTTC. This translates into CASSRQTGGARVYEQYF.

The V gene is TRBV11-2, the J gene TRBJ2-1; D may be TRBD2 (5 bases). The V gene lost 2 bases and the J gene lost 6 bases, with 14 bases spanning the gap. The CDR3 consists of 15 residues. Germline V gene lookup returns CDR1 SGHAT and CDR2 FQNNGV. The CDR3 sequence: CASSLIPAVSNEQFF. CDR3 sequence (DNA): TGTGCCAGCAGCTTAATCCCAGCGGTATCCAATGAGCAGTTCTTC.

The chain is built from TRBV7-8 and TRBJ2-1, with 9 bases identical to TRBD2. The ends lost 2 bases at V and 8 bases at J; junction bases unmatched: 16. CDR1 and CDR2 from the germline V gene are SGHVS and FQNEAQ. The CDR3 has 18 amino acids. The CDR3: CASSLNGFGGRADDEQFF. Written as DNA, the CDR3 is TGTGCCAGCAGCTTAAACGGTTTCGGCGGGAGGGCCGACGATGAGCAGTTCTTC.